The source of this T cell receptor (beta chain) is a study of tumor-infiltrating lymphocytes in primary liver carcinoma. Without any cell sorting, about 19-32 mg of bulk tissue yielded co-extracted RNA and DNA. Treatment-naive at the time, the patients had chronic HBV infection. Each tumor specimen held more than 75% viable tumor cells. Of note for this clonotype: Its antigen remains unknown. This likely comes from a read error, as the CDR3 has no conserved phenylalanine or tryptophan at its end.

The germline V gene encodes CDR1 MNHNY and CDR2 SVGAGI (reference sequence). This CDR3 contains 14 residues. Trimming removed 4 bases from V and 7 bases from J, with 16 bases in between. Study observations and caveats: Blood fell significantly below tumors in its top-250-clone fraction (p = 0.039).

The investigators made TCR beta cDNA from roughly 460 ng total RNA, using a constant-region primer. Researchers made the TCR beta libraries by running three nested multiplex PCR rounds with slightly modified ARM-PCR. Investigators reported that the first two PCR rounds, at about 11 cycles each, used TRBV1-TRBV30 forward primers with a C-beta reverse primer. MiXCR, run by TCRdb on the multiplex PCR reads, gives a single entry per CDR3 protein. This table has roughly 80,000 distinct CDR3 sequences, about 64% appearing once. This rearrangement joins TRBV6-6 to TRBJ1-2; weak D call: TRBD1 (6 bases). Sequenced: liver tumor tissue from sampling region 4. The subset was: tumor region T4, right-lateral pole. The sequence was obtained from a woman aged 60-75 years with primary liver carcinoma and hepatitis B virus infection. The CDR3 DNA reads as TGTGCCAGCAGTTTCCCCAGCAGGGGAGGTGGCTACACCATC. Its protein is CASSFPSRGGGYTI.